This T cell receptor beta chain is drawn from a study of Ad26.COV2.S vaccination and SARS-CoV-2 variants. In the study overall: The study gave Ad26.COV2.S intramuscularly, once or twice 56 days apart.

In germline, CDR1 is MNHEY, CDR2 SMNVEV (reference sequence). The CDR3 totals 16 residues. V was pared by 8 bases and J by 1 base, with 20 bases between. Profiled with immunoSEQ multiplex PCR; TCRdb holds only in-frame clones, not every one. Altogether 300,000 to 350,000 clones are present, 80% to 90% being singletons, with the ten largest covering around 10%. Study-wide findings and caveats: Researchers cautioned that TCR breadth and depth analyses may have underestimated total T cell responses. Comparable non-spike TCR breadth was observed in vaccine and placebo recipients. Post-vaccination spike-specific CD8+ and CD4+ T cell responses reportedly had substantial breadth.

About this clone: Antigen specificity is unknown.

Described treatment: about 20 received Ad26.COV2.S at low or high dose, single or two shots; several received placebo; per-sample allocation not given. Samples analyzed were those drawn on day 63 after the first vaccine or placebo injection. The input for sequencing was peripheral blood, taken in a trial of Ad26.COV2.S vaccine versus placebo. The sequence was collected from a person between 18 and 59 years old who received the Ad26.COV2.S COVID-19 vaccine or a placebo. This sequence joins TRBV27 and TRBJ1-1; weak D call: TRBD1 (6 bases). The CDR3 loop reads CASVLTLGRGNTEAFF. CDR3 DNA: TGTGCCAGCGTACTGACCCTAGGCAGGGGGAACACTGAAGCTTTCTTT.